The 6 T cell receptor beta chains reported below all come from one sample, sequenced in a study of technical replicates of blood from four donors (dated by TCRdb to 2016 to 2017). Libraries were prepared through the immunoSEQ multiplex PCR assay. The immuneACCESS repertoire file appears here via TCRdb, limited to in-frame rearrangements. These files lack a portion of the clones; in checked studies, under half of the deficit traces to unresolved V genes, and the cause of the others is not known. Here the sample has under 100,000 clones; just over 95% occur a single time. 0.3% to 0.35% of the sample comes from the top ten. The material sequenced was T cells isolated from PBMCs. Receptor source: a human donor in good health.

The count of this clone is one. The genes are TRBV5-6 and TRBJ1-5; D gene unclear. The CDR3 is made up of 16 amino acids. Trimming pared 0 bases from V and 1 base from J, leaving 11 bases between. Germline loops: CDR1 SGHDT, CDR2 YYEEEE. The CDR3 sequence is CASSLGQVFSNQPQHF. The CDR3 bases are TGTGCCAGCAGCTTGGGGCAGGTCTTCAGCAATCAGCCCCAGCATTTT.

V is TRBV7-8 and J is TRBJ2-7; TRBD1 matches at 7 bases. The length of the CDR3 is 15 residues. Germline V gene sequence: CDR1 SGHVS, CDR2 FQNEAQ. The V segment lost 5 bases and the J segment 2 bases; nucleotides outside the gene matches: 9. The CDR3 region is CASSPGTEGAYEQYF. Written as DNA, the CDR3 is TGTGCCAGCAGCCCAGGGACAGAGGGGGCCTACGAGCAGTACTTC.

This clone was seen once. The rearrangement links TRBV5-1 to TRBJ2-3; 9 bases fit TRBD2. Unmatched junction bases numbered 18, after V lost 1 base and J lost 0 bases. The CDR3 contains 21 residues. Germline CDR1 reads SGHRS; CDR2 reads YFSETQ. The chain's CDR3 is CASSLWAGTSNGQTSTDTQYF. Written as DNA, the CDR3 is TGCGCCAGCAGCTTGTGGGCCGGGACTAGCAACGGCCAAACTAGCACAGATACGCAGTATTTT.

In DNA, the CDR3 is TGTGCCAGCAGCTCGGGACTAGAGCAGTTCTTC. Its translation is CASSSGLEQFF. V gene TRBV7-9 combines with J gene TRBJ2-1, with TRBD2 matching over 7 bases. The V gene end was trimmed by 4 bases and the J gene end by 10 bases; junction bases not matched to a gene: 1. This CDR3 is 11 amino acids long. Germline V gene lookup returns CDR1 SEHNR and CDR2 FQNEAQ (reference sequence).

The V gene is TRBV9, the J gene TRBJ2-1; a weak D match, TRBD1 (5 bases). The CDR3 extends over 17 amino acids. Between the trimmed V and J ends, which lost 0 bases and 8 bases, there was a span of 21 bases. Germline lookup yields CDR1 SGDLS and CDR2 YYNGEE. The DNA of the CDR3 is TGTGCCAGCAGCGTAGGAGGATGGGCAAGGGGTGGGGATGAGCAGTTCTTC. It yields the protein CASSVGGWARGGDEQFF.

This rearrangement joins TRBV25-1 to TRBJ2-1, with 8 bases that match TRBD2. The germline gives CDR1 MGHDK, CDR2 SYGVNS. With V trimmed by 5 bases and J by 9 bases, 21 bases remained unmatched. This CDR3 spans 18 amino acids. For the CDR3, the DNA is TGTGCCAGCAGTCCTAGGGGGACCGGGACTAGGTCAGGCTTTGAGCAGTTCTTC. Translated, it gives CASSPRGTGTRSGFEQFF.